Each of the 22 T cell receptor beta chains below was sequenced from the same sample in a study of blood T cells in healthy people across ages. For the second PCR, which ran for roughly 6 to 12 cycles, a sample-barcoded 5' primer and a J-beta primer mix were used. Via MiXCR, TCRdb re-called the 5' RACE reads, giving one row per CDR3 protein. The sample shows 1.5 million to 2 million distinct CDR3 sequences, roughly 27% of them seen only once. Sequencing was performed on blood. Receptors were obtained from a woman in her 30s in good health.

This clonotype was detected ten times or more. The V gene is TRBV29-1, the J gene TRBJ2-7; TRBD2 matches 7 bases. This CDR3 contains 16 residues. The trim removed 1 base at V and 0 bases at J, leaving 9 bases unmatched. Germline assignment: CDR1 SQVTM and CDR2 ANQGSEA. CDR3 sequence (DNA): TGCAGCGTTGAAGGTGGGAGGGCAGGGAGCTCCTACGAGCAGTACTTC. It is translated as CSVEGGRAGSSYEQYF.

This clonotype was counted many times. This rearrangement joins TRBV6-6 to TRBJ2-5; a possible D gene is TRBD1 (5 bases). The CDR3 runs to 13 residues. Per the germline V gene, CDR1 is MNHNY and CDR2 is SVGAGI (reference sequence). V dropped 6 bases and J dropped 0 bases, with 8 bases sitting between them. The CDR3 region is CASRQTDQETQYF. As DNA, the CDR3 is TGTGCCAGCAGACAGACAGACCAAGAGACCCAGTACTTC.

The chain has TRBV19 and TRBJ2-1; TRBD2 matches at 9 bases. V trimming: 6 bases; J trimming: 9 bases; junction bases outside the gene matches: 24. This CDR3 comprises 19 residues. The germline V gene has CDR1 LNHDA and CDR2 SQIVND (reference sequence). CDR3 sequence: CASRTHPTLERGDGSEQFF. The DNA for the CDR3 is TGTGCCAGTAGGACACACCCCACGCTGGAGCGGGGGGACGGCAGTGAGCAGTTCTTC.

This clonotype was counted once. This chain joins TRBV27 and TRBJ2-4, with D tentatively TRBD2 (6 bases). The J call could be wrong; TRBJ2-7 is a better fit for the DNA end. CDR3 length: 15 amino acids. Germline CDR1 MNHEY, CDR2 SMNVEV (reference sequence). CDR3: CASSFLADTPYEQYF. DNA for the CDR3: TGTGCCAGCAGTTTCTTAGCGGATACTCCCTACGAGCAGTACTTC.

This clonotype was detected only once. At one of its ends the junction is not consistent with the germline gene, which may arise from a read error. The chain joins TRBV2 to TRBJ2-3; D is perhaps TRBD1 (5 bases). CDR3 size: 15 residues. Germline V gene data show CDR1 as SNHLY and CDR2 as FYNNEI. CDR3 DNA sequence: TGTGCCAGCAGTGGACGCACAGCGAGCACAGGTACGCAGTATTTT. Translated: CASSGRTASTGTQYF.

The V gene is TRBV7-9, the J gene TRBJ1-6; possible D gene TRBD1, 5 bases. Germline CDR1 is SEHNR and CDR2 is FQNEAQ (reference sequence). The V and J ends lost 4 bases and 9 bases respectively, with 13 bases between them. This CDR3 comprises 14 residues. CDR3 in amino acids: CASSSGLWGSPLHF. In DNA form, the CDR3 reads TGTGCCAGCAGCTCAGGGCTTTGGGGTTCACCCCTCCACTTT.

The chain combines TRBV5-6 with TRBJ1-5, with 8 positions matching TRBD1. This CDR3 is built from 16 residues. Germline V CDR1 and CDR2: SGHDT, YYEEEE. Trimming took 3 bases from V and 6 from J; bases not matched to a gene: 11. DNA of the CDR3: TGTGCCAGCAGCTCCACGCGACAGGGGTTAAGTCAGCCCCAGCATTTT. Protein product: CASSSTRQGLSQPQHF.

This clonotype was observed a handful of times. The J gene is TRBJ2-5, the V gene TRBV3-1, with 8 bases identical to TRBD1. The end of the DNA is better explained by TRBJ2-7, so the J call may be wrong. This CDR3 comprises 13 residues. The germline V gene encodes CDR1 LGHDT and CDR2 YNNKEL (reference sequence). Here the CDR3 reads CASSSDRDGEQYF. CDR3 DNA sequence: TGTGCCAGCAGCTCGGACAGGGATGGCGAGCAGTACTTC.

This clonotype appeared a few times. The J gene is TRBJ2-5, the V gene TRBV6-2 or TRBV6-3; tentative D call: TRBD2 (5 bases). Trimming cost V 7 bases and J 6 bases, with 21 bases left between them. Germline V gene lookup returns CDR1 MNHEY and CDR2 SVGEGT. This CDR3 contains 15 residues. Here the CDR3 reads CASKKGAIEKQTQYF. The DNA of the CDR3 is TGTGCCAGCAAAAAGGGAGCTATAGAGAAGCAGACCCAGTACTTC.

The genes are TRBV30 and TRBJ1-2; D is uncertain. Germline V gene sequence: CDR1 GTSNPN, CDR2 SVGIG (reference sequence). With 2 bases removed from V and 4 bases from J, the gap between germline ends came to 14 bases. The CDR3 extends over 14 amino acids. The CDR3 DNA is TGTGCCTGGAGTAGGTCCACGACCGGCTATGGCTACACCTTC. It translates to CAWSRSTTGYGYTF.

This clonotype has only one observation. The chain is built from TRBV5-6 and TRBJ2-7, with D possibly being TRBD2 (6 bases). V dropped 4 bases and J dropped 5 bases, with 13 bases sitting between them. The V gene's germline CDR1 is SGHDT and CDR2 YYEEEE. The CDR3 contains 13 residues. As DNA, the CDR3 is TGTGCCAGCAGCCCCGGGAGACGGGACGAGCAGTACTTC. Protein: CASSPGRRDEQYF.

In its sample, this clonotype was seen a few times. The chain uses TRBV15 and TRBJ1-4; no definite D call. The CDR3 runs to 15 residues. V was trimmed by 5 bases and J by 5 bases, leaving 15 bases between them. Per germline, CDR1 LNHNV and CDR2 YYDKDF (reference sequence). This chain's CDR3 is CATSGALDSNEKLFF. The CDR3 DNA reads as TGTGCCACCAGCGGAGCTTTGGACTCAAATGAAAAACTGTTTTTT.

The rearrangement joins TRBV4-1 to TRBJ1-2; maybe TRBD1 (5 bases). Germline V gene data show CDR1 as MGHRA and CDR2 as YSYEKL. CDR3 length: 16 amino acids. V dropped 5 bases and J dropped 4 bases, with 20 bases sitting between them. The CDR3 sequence: CASSSADKGVAYGYTF. DNA for the CDR3: TGCGCCAGCAGCTCCGCGGACAAAGGGGTAGCCTATGGCTACACCTTC.

This clonotype turned up a few times. This chain uses TRBV9 with TRBJ2-7; the D gene could be TRBD1 or TRBD2 (6 bases each). This CDR3 has 15 residues. V lost 1 base to trimming and J lost 5 bases, with 16 bases between them. The germline gives CDR1 SGDLS, CDR2 YYNGEE. CDR3 amino acids: CASSVSPGALDEQYF. In DNA, the CDR3 is TGTGCCAGCAGCGTATCCCCGGGGGCTCTGGACGAGCAGTACTTC.

The chain couples TRBV2 to TRBJ2-3; 8 bases map to TRBD1. The length of the CDR3 is 16 residues. V shed 3 bases, J shed 4 bases, and the junction held 9 bases outside the gene matches. In germline, CDR1 is SNHLY, CDR2 FYNNEI. CDR3 residues: CASSEVAGGASDTQYF. Written as DNA, the CDR3 is TGTGCCAGCAGTGAGGTGGCAGGGGGCGCGTCAGATACGCAGTATTTT.

The chain has TRBV10-3 and TRBJ2-1; 9 positions match TRBD2. In germline, CDR1 is ENHRY, CDR2 SYGVKD. Trimming cost V 0 bases and J 10 bases; bases outside gene matches: 7. This CDR3 is 15 amino acids long. CDR3 protein: CAISESRGGAGEQFF. DNA for the CDR3: TGTGCCATCAGTGAGTCTCGCGGGGGGGCCGGAGAGCAGTTCTTC.

This clonotype was counted between two and nine times. The CDR3 region has the DNA TGCAGCGTAGGGGCCCTTGGGACTGAAGCTTTCTTT. It is translated as CSVGALGTEAFF. This chain links TRBV29-1 with TRBJ1-1, with D maybe TRBD1 (5 bases). The ends were cut back, 6 bases at V and 5 bases at J, with 13 bases in the middle. CDR3 length: 12 amino acids. Germline CDR1 and CDR2: SQVTM and ANQGSEA. Based on the CDR3 plus reference TRBV29-1 and TRBJ1-1, the full variable domain is SAVISQKPSRDICQRGTSLTIQCQVDSQVTMMFWYRQQPGQSLTLIATANQGSEATYESGFVIDKFPISRPNLTFSTLTVSNMSPEDSSIYLCSVGALGTEAFFGQGTRLTVV.

At least ten counts were recorded for this clonotype. The CDR3 spells CEQENQETQYF. The DNA for the CDR3 is TGCGAACAGGAAAACCAAGAGACCCAGTACTTC. The chain is built from TRBV29-1 and TRBJ2-5; weak D call: TRBD1 (5 bases). Germline V gives CDR1 SQVTM, CDR2 ANQGSEA. The CDR3 is 11 residues long.

The chain carries TRBV28 and TRBJ2-3; TRBD2 aligns across 13 bases. The CDR3 length is 14 residues. With V trimmed by 8 bases and J by 4 bases, 3 bases remained unmatched. Germline V lookup: CDR1 MDHEN, CDR2 SYDVKM. The CDR3, as DNA: TGTGCCAGCCAACTAGCGGGGGGGGCAGATACGCAGTATTTT. Translating gives CASQLAGGADTQYF.

This clonotype was seen more than once but under ten times. J is TRBJ2-7 and V is TRBV5-1, with 8 bases identical to TRBD1. The length of the CDR3 is 16 residues. Germline CDR1 is SGHRS and CDR2 is YFSETQ. With 4 bases clipped from V and 4 bases from J, the junction kept 13 bases outside the gene matches. This CDR3 is CASSKVPSGGRYEQYF. The CDR3, as DNA: TGCGCCAGCAGCAAGGTCCCCTCAGGGGGCAGGTACGAGCAGTACTTC.

In this sample, this clonotype turned up a few times. The chain has TRBV6-5 and TRBJ1-2; D not certain. The CDR3 has 15 residues. V was cut by 3 bases and J by 4 bases, with 15 bases left in between. Germline lookup yields CDR1 MNHEY and CDR2 SVGAGI. The CDR3 spells CASSYTGSIGYGYTF. CDR3 DNA sequence: TGTGCCAGCAGTTATACCGGCTCCATTGGCTATGGCTACACCTTC.

This clonotype occurred a few times. The chain uses TRBV12-3 or TRBV12-4 and TRBJ1-2; TRBD1 is a possible D gene (5 bases). V dropped 1 base and J dropped 5 bases, with 14 bases sitting between them. This CDR3 has 15 residues. CDR3 DNA sequence: TGTGCCAGCAGTTTAGGGAAAGTGGCAGGGTATGGCTACACCTTC. This encodes CASSLGKVAGYGYTF.